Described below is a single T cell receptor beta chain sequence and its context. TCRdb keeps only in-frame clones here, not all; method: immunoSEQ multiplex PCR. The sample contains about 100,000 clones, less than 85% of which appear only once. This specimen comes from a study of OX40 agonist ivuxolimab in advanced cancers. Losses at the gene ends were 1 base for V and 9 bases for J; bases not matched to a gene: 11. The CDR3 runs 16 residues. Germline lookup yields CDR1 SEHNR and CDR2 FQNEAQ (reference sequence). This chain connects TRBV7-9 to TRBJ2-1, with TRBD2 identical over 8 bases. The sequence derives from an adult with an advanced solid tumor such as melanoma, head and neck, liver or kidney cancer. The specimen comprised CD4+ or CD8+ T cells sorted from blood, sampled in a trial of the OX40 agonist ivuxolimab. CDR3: CASSLEWAGGKGEQFF. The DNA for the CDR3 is TGTGCCAGCAGCTTAGAATGGGCGGGAGGTAAGGGTGAGCAGTTCTTC.